Here is one TCR beta chain with its context. TCRalpha and TCRbeta libraries used 5'RACE with constant-segment primers and UMIs. TCRdb redid the calling of the 5' RACE reads with MiXCR, one entry per CDR3 protein. The data contain fewer than 150,000 distinct CDR3 sequences, about 14% of them singletons. The data stem from a study of T-cell memory formation after mild COVID-19. The germline V gene encodes CDR1 MGHRA and CDR2 YSYEKL. This CDR3 has 13 residues. With 5 bases removed from V and 5 bases from J, the gap between germline ends came to 13 bases. The sample consisted of PBMCs or a T cell subset sorted from them (not recorded which). The receptor's source is an adult woman who had mild COVID-19 (a few samples of this study predate the infection). Cell type and time point are not known. The rearrangement joins TRBV4-1 to TRBJ2-7; D is perhaps TRBD2 (5 bases). The CDR3 nucleotides read TGCGCCAGCAGCTCGGCGGAGGTCCACGAGCAGTACTTC. Translation gives CASSSAEVHEQYF.